This TCR beta chain was sequenced during a study of T cell repertoires in cytomegalovirus infection. This clonotype has more than one count but fewer than ten. Its antigen is undetermined. Using its own MiXCR run on the reads, TCRdb lists one record per CDR3 protein. Here the sample spans 300,000 to 400,000 distinct CDR3 sequences, roughly 29% being singletons. This CDR3 is built from 14 residues. V was clipped by 6 bases and J by 6 bases, with 15 bases between them. The receptor was isolated from a human donor in good health (CMV status not recorded). Some clones in this sample may be carry-over from other donors' samples. This chain connects TRBV12-3 or TRBV12-4 to TRBJ2-1; the D gene is possibly TRBD2 (6 bases). This specimen consisted of cultured PBMCs, obtained from culture after CMV antigen stimulation. The CDR3: CASSPLREFNEQFF. CDR3 DNA: TGTGCCAGCAGCCCCCTCCGGGAGTTCAATGAGCAGTTCTTC.